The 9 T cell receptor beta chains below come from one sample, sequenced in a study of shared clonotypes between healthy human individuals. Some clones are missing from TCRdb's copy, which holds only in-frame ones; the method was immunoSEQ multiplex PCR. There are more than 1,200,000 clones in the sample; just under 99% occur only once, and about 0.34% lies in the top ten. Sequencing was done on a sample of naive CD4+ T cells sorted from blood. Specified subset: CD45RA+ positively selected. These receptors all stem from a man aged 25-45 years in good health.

The CDR3 sequence is CASSLPGLADTGELFF. The CDR3, as DNA: TGTGCCAGCAGCCTACCGGGACTAGCGGACACCGGGGAGCTGTTTTTT. The chain carries TRBV7-9 and TRBJ2-2, with 11 bases fitting TRBD2. Germline CDR1 and CDR2: SEHNR and FQNEAQ (reference sequence). This CDR3 has 16 amino acids. V was clipped by 5 bases and J by 3 bases; unmatched bases: 5.

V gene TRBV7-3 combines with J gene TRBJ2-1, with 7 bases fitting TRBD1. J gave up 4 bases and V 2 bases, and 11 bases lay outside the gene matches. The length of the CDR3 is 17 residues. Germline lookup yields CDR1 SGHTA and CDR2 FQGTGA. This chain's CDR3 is CASSLGRGSIQYNEQFF. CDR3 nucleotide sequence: TGTGCCAGCAGCTTAGGCAGGGGGTCTATACAATACAATGAGCAGTTCTTC.

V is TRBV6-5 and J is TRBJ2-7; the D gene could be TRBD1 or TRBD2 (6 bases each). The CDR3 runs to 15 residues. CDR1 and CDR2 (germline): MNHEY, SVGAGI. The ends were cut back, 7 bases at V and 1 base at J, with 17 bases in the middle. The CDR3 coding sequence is TGTGCCAGCACCCTAAGGGGGGCCCTTTCCTACGAGCAGTACTTC. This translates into CASTLRGALSYEQYF.

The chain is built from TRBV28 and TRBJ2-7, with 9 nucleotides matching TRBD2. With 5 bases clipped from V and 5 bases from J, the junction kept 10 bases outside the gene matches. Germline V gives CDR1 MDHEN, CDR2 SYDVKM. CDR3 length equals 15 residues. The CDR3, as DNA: TGTGCCAGCAGTCCCTCCGGAATAGCGGGAGACGAGCAGTACTTC. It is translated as CASSPSGIAGDEQYF. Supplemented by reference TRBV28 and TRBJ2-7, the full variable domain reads DVKVTQSSRYLVKRTGEKVFLECVQDMDHENMFWYRQDPGLGLRLIYFSYDVKMKEKGDIPEGYSVSREKKERFSLILESASTNQTSMYLCASSPSGIAGDEQYFGPGTRLTVT.

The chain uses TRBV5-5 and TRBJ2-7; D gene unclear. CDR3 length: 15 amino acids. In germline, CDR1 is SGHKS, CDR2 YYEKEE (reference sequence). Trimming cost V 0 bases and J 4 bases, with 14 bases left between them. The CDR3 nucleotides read TGTGCCAGCAGCTTGGAACATGGTGTCGGGTACGAGCAGTACTTC. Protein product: CASSLEHGVGYEQYF.

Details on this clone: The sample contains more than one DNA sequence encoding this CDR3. Here the CDR3 DNA reads TGTGCCAGCAGCTTGGGCACGGGAGTGGAAGAGACCCAGTACTTC. Its translation is CASSLGTGVEETQYF. The genes are TRBV5-8 and TRBJ2-5, with D possibly matching TRBD2 (6 bases). Germline-derived CDR1 and CDR2 are SGHTS and YDEGEE. This CDR3 spans 15 amino acids. Trimming took 0 bases from V and 3 from J, leaving 12 bases between them.

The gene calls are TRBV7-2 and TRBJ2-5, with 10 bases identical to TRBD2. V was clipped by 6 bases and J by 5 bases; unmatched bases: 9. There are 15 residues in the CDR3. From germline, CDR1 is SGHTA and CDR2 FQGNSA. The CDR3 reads CASSWTSGTWETQYF. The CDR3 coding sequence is TGTGCCAGCAGTTGGACTAGCGGAACGTGGGAGACCCAGTACTTC.

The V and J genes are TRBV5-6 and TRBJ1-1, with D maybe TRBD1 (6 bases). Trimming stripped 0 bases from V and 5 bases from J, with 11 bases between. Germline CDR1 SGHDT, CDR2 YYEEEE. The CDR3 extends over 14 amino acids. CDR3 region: CASSLAGESTEAFF. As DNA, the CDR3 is TGTGCCAGCAGCTTGGCAGGGGAGTCGACTGAAGCTTTCTTT.

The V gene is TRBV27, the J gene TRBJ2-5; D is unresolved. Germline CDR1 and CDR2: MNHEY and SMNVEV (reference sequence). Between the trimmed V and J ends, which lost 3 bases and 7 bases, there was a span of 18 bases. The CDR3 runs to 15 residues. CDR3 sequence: CASSFLPSLGGTQYF. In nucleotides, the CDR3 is TGTGCCAGCAGTTTTCTTCCCAGCTTGGGTGGGACCCAGTACTTC.